The sequence of this TCR beta chain was determined in a study of blood T cell repertoires in COVID-19. Some clones are missing from TCRdb's copy, which holds only in-frame ones; the method was immunoSEQ multiplex PCR. The sample carries 150,000 to 200,000 clones, just over 90% recorded once. Germline V CDR1 and CDR2: MNHEY, SVGAGI. With 4 bases clipped from V and 1 base from J, the junction kept 3 bases outside the gene matches. This CDR3 is built from 15 residues. This receptor was taken from a woman aged 55-69 years with COVID-19, enrolled during active disease. The sequencing input was peripheral blood. This chain joins TRBV6-5 and TRBJ1-3; the match to TRBD1 covers 8 bases. The CDR3 nucleotides are TGTGCCAGCAGTTTTGGACAGGGTTCTGGAAACACCATATATTTT. Encoded protein: CASSFGQGSGNTIYF.